A single sample gave rise to the 16 T cell receptor beta chains below, sequenced in a study of T cells in tuberculosis. Produced via immunoSEQ multiplex PCR; TCRdb's table is partial and in-frame only. The sample lists about 53,000 clones, 90% to 95% seen once, with more than 1.3% in the top ten. Time point reported: new active TB diagnosis, blood taken before or within 7 days of starting treatment. The specimen comprised PBMCs, sampled at tuberculosis diagnosis. Receptor source: an adult with tuberculosis.

The chain carries TRBV25-1 and TRBJ2-1, with TRBD2 matching 13 bases. From germline, CDR1 is MGHDK and CDR2 SYGVNS. CDR3 length: 16 amino acids. J was trimmed by 5 bases and V by 3 bases; bases with no gene match: 4. CDR3 in amino acids: CASSDRTSGRDNEQFF. The CDR3 nucleotides are TGTGCCAGCAGTGACCGTACTAGCGGGAGGGACAATGAGCAGTTCTTC.

The chain uses TRBV27 and TRBJ2-3; D not resolved. This CDR3 region has 14 residues. The germline V gene encodes CDR1 MNHEY and CDR2 SMNVEV (reference sequence). V was clipped by 3 bases and J by 3 bases, with 10 bases between them. The CDR3 loop reads CASSFSVSTDTQYF. The CDR3 DNA sequence: TGTGCCAGCAGTTTTAGTGTCTCTACAGATACGCAGTATTTT.

The chain has TRBV27 and TRBJ1-1; the D gene is possibly TRBD1 (6 bases). Trimming took off 6 bases at V and 7 bases at J, with 15 bases between the two ends. The CDR3 runs to 13 residues. The germline V gene encodes CDR1 MNHEY and CDR2 SMNVEV (reference sequence). The CDR3 nucleotides are TGTGCCAGCAGGCTCCAGGGGCAGGTTGAAGCTTTCTTT. Its protein is CASRLQGQVEAFF.

The gene calls are TRBV28 and TRBJ1-4; possibly TRBD1 for D (6 bases). Trimming stripped 6 bases from V and 3 bases from J, with 11 bases between. Germline CDR1 reads MDHEN; CDR2 reads SYDVKM. CDR3 length equals 14 residues. CDR3 amino acids: CASRQGSSNEKLFF. In nucleotides, the CDR3 is TGTGCCAGCAGGCAGGGGTCTTCTAATGAAAAACTGTTTTTT.

The chain carries TRBV28 and TRBJ2-7, with TRBD2 identical over 8 bases. V was pared by 2 bases and J by 0 bases, with 3 bases of the junction left unmatched. CDR3 length equals 15 residues. In germline, CDR1 is MDHEN, CDR2 SYDVKM. This CDR3 is CASSLVSGISYEQYF. As DNA, the CDR3 is TGTGCCAGCAGTTTAGTTAGCGGGATCTCCTACGAGCAGTACTTC.

This clone was recorded a few times. The chain couples TRBV9 to TRBJ1-2, with D unclear. Trimming removed 0 bases at V and 2 bases at J, with 11 bases between. Germline V gene data show CDR1 as SGDLS and CDR2 as YYNGEE. The CDR3 covers 15 residues. This CDR3 reads CASSVEEGGNYGYTF. The CDR3, as DNA: TGTGCCAGCAGCGTAGAGGAGGGAGGCAACTATGGCTACACCTTC.

The CDR3 nucleotides are TGTGCCAGCAGCTTACAGGCGGGGCCCCAAGAGACCCAGTACTTC. Its protein is CASSLQAGPQETQYF. The chain links TRBV7-2 to TRBJ2-5; tentatively, D is TRBD2 (6 bases). The CDR3 is 15 amino acids. Trimming shortened V by 2 bases and J by 1 base, and 11 bases separated the two germline ends. Looked up from germline, CDR1 is SGHTA and CDR2 is FQGNSA.

This chain links TRBV11-2 with TRBJ1-2; D gene ambiguous. Trimming pared 6 bases from V and 4 bases from J, leaving 12 bases between. The CDR3 is 13 amino acids. Germline CDR1 is SGHAT and CDR2 is FQNNGV. CDR3 in DNA: TGTGCCAGCAGTCGGGGTTCCGGCTATGGCTACACCTTC. Its translation is CASSRGSGYGYTF.

V usage is TRBV21-1 and J usage is TRBJ2-2; the D call in the table, TRBD2, was not verified against the DNA. TRBV21-1 is termed a pseudogene. The CDR3 covers 13 residues. The CDR3 spells CASSKVRDWELFF. The CDR3 nucleotides read TGTGCCAGCAGCAAAGTTCGGGACTGGGAGCTGTTTTTT.

The CDR3 DNA sequence: TGTGCCAGCTCACCAGGCGGACAGTTCTATGGCTACACCTTC. Residues: CASSPGGQFYGYTF. The chain employs TRBV18 and TRBJ1-2; D may be TRBD1 (6 bases). The CDR3 sequence is 14 residues long. Germline V CDR1 and CDR2: KGHSH, LQKENI. Trimming took 2 bases from V and 4 from J, leaving 11 bases between them. Using reference TRBV18 and TRBJ1-2 for the parts outside the CDR3, the full variable domain is NAGVMQNPRHLVRRRGQEARLRCSPMKGHSHVYWYRQLPEEGLKFMVYLQKENIIDESGMPKERFSAEFPKEGPSILRIQQVVRGDSAAYFCASSPGGQFYGYTFGSGTRLTVV.

This sequence joins TRBV18 and TRBJ1-2; D may be TRBD1 (6 bases). Germline V gene sequence: CDR1 KGHSH, CDR2 LQKENI. The CDR3 is 17 amino acids. Trimming removed 2 bases from V and 4 bases from J, with 20 bases in between. CDR3 amino acids: CASSPWLQRQDLYGYTF. CDR3 nucleotide sequence: TGTGCCAGCTCACCATGGCTCCAGCGACAGGATCTCTATGGCTACACCTTC. Combining the CDR3 with reference TRBV18 and TRBJ1-2 gives the whole variable domain NAGVMQNPRHLVRRRGQEARLRCSPMKGHSHVYWYRQLPEEGLKFMVYLQKENIIDESGMPKERFSAEFPKEGPSILRIQQVVRGDSAAYFCASSPWLQRQDLYGYTFGSGTRLTVV.

This chain uses TRBV6-5 with TRBJ1-6; TRBD1 agrees at 7 bases. Trimming cost V 4 bases and J 9 bases; bases outside gene matches: 9. Germline CDR1 and CDR2: MNHEY and SVGAGI. CDR3 length: 15 residues. This CDR3 is CASSSAGTEGSPLHF. The CDR3, as DNA: TGTGCCAGCAGTTCAGCCGGGACAGAGGGTTCACCCCTCCACTTT.

The rearrangement links TRBV5-1 to TRBJ2-7; no clear D gene. In germline, CDR1 is SGHRS, CDR2 YFSETQ. V dropped 6 bases and J dropped 2 bases, with 12 bases sitting between them. The CDR3 runs to 13 residues. The CDR3: CASTVDTTYEQYF. The CDR3 bases are TGCGCCAGCACCGTCGACACCACCTACGAGCAGTACTTC.

V usage is TRBV4-2 and J usage is TRBJ1-2; D may be TRBD1 (6 bases). Trimming removed 0 bases at V and 0 bases at J, with 26 bases between. Looked up from germline, CDR1 is LGHNA and CDR2 is YNFKEQ. The CDR3 runs to 21 residues. CDR3 residues: CASSQDQGSGPLARPNYGYTF. DNA for the CDR3: TGTGCCAGCAGCCAAGACCAGGGGAGCGGTCCCCTCGCTCGTCCTAACTATGGCTACACCTTC.

This sequence joins TRBV30 and TRBJ1-1; maybe TRBD1 (6 bases). V was clipped by 3 bases and J by 11 bases, with 19 bases between them. Germline V gene data show CDR1 as GTSNPN and CDR2 as SVGIG (reference sequence). The CDR3 runs to 13 residues. In DNA form, the CDR3 reads TGTGCCTGGAGCCCGCCCCTGCGGGGGCAGGCTTTCTTT. This sequence encodes CAWSPPLRGQAFF.

The chain couples TRBV6-4 to TRBJ1-1; D is uncertain. Germline V gene lookup returns CDR1 MRHNA and CDR2 SNTAGT. V was clipped by 2 bases and J by 1 base, with 8 bases between them. The CDR3 has 14 residues. This chain's CDR3 is CASSDHPGNTEAFF. The CDR3 DNA is TGTGCCAGCAGTGACCACCCGGGGAACACTGAAGCTTTCTTT.